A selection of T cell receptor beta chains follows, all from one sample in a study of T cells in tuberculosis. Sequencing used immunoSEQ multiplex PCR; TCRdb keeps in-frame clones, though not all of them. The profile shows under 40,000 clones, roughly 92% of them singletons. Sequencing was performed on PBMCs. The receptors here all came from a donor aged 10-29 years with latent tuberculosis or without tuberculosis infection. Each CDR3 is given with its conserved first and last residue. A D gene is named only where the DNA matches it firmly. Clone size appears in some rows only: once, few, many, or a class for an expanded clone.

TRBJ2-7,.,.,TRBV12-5,TGTGCTAGTGGTCCAGGGGACCTCGAGCAGTACTTC,CASGPGDLEQYF
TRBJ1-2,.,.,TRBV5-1,TGCGCCAGCAGCTTGGTGTGGACAACACCTAACTATGGCTACACCTTC,CASSLVWTTPNYGYTF
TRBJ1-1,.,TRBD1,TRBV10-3,TGTGCCATCGGGAGGGGACAGGGGGCGCGGACTGAAGCTTTCTTT,CAIGRGQGARTEAFF
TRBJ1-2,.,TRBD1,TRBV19,TGTGCCAGTAGTATAGGTCCGAGACAGGGGAACTATGGCTACACCTTC,CASSIGPRQGNYGYTF
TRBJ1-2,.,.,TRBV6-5,TGTGCCAGCACCATAGGACGGGGAGGCTATGGCTACACCTTC,CASTIGRGGYGYTF
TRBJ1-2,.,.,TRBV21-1,TGTGCCAGCAGCAAACCTCGGGAGATTGACCCAAGGATATGCTATGGCTACACCTTC,CASSKPREIDPRICYGYTF
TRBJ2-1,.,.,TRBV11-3,TGTGCCAGCAGCTTAGGCGGGCAGGCCAATGAGCAGTTCTTC,CASSLGGQANEQFF
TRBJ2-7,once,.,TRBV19,TGTGCCAGTAGGCCGGGAATATCCTACGAGCAGTACTTC,CASRPGISYEQYF
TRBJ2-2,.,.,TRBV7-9,TGTGCCAGCAGCTTAGAGGAGGGCATCACCGGGGAGCTGTTTTTT,CASSLEEGITGELFF
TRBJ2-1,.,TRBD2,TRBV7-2,TGTGCCAGCAGTCGCACTAGCGGGGGGCTTGGGAGCTCCTACAATGAGCAGTTCTTC,CASSRTSGGLGSSYNEQFF
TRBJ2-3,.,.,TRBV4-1,TGCGCCAGCAGCCTTGGGACCGGAGGGGGCACAGATACGCAGTATTTT,CASSLGTGGGTDTQYF
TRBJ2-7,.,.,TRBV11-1,TGTGCCAGCAGCTTATGGATGAGTACAGGGCCTTACGAGCAGTACTTC,CASSLWMSTGPYEQYF
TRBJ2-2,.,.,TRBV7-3,TGTGCCAGCAGCCCCCTCGACACCGGGGAGCTGTTTTTT,CASSPLDTGELFF
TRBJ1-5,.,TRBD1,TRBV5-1,TGCGCCAGCAGCTGGGGACAGGGGGCGAACCAGCCCCAGCATTTT,CASSWGQGANQPQHF
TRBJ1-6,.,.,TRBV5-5,TGTGCCAGCAGCGAACCCGTGGGAGGGGGTAATTCAGCCCTCCACTTT,CASSEPVGGGNSALHF
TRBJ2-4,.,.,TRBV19,TGTGCCAGTAGTATGGTAGCGCTAGCCAAAAACATTCAGTACTTC,CASSMVALAKNIQYF
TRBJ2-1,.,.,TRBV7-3,TGTGCCAGCAGCTCGGGACTGGGTGACGATGAGCAGTTCTTC,CASSSGLGDDEQFF
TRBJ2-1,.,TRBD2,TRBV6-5,TGTGCCAGCCAAGGTGCGGCTAGCGGGTACAATGAGCAGTTCTTC,CASQGAASGYNEQFF
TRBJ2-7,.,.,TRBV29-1,TGCAGCGTTGATAGATATACCTACGAGCAGTACTTC,CSVDRYTYEQYF
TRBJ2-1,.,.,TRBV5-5,TGTGCCAGCAGCCCGGCGGTGGGACATAGCAATGAGCAGTTCTTC,CASSPAVGHSNEQFF
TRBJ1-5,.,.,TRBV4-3,TGCGCCAGCAGCCAAGTGGAGGGCTGTAGCAATCAGCCCCAGCATTTT,CASSQVEGCSNQPQHF
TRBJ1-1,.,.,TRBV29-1,TGCAGCGTCAGCGAAGACACTGAAGCTTTCTTT,CSVSEDTEAFF
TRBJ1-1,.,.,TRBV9,TGTGCCAGCAGCGAGACACGGGGGGTCGGAACTGAAGCTTTCTTT,CASSETRGVGTEAFF